Reported below is one TCR beta chain. Antigen specificity is unknown. This entry is derived from a study of OX40 agonist ivuxolimab in advanced cancers. The protocol was immunoSEQ multiplex PCR, while the TCRdb copy is restricted to in-frame clones and leaves out a portion. The sample records some 81,000 clones, around 80% being singletons. The CDR3 extends over 15 amino acids. With V trimmed by 2 bases and J by 3 bases, 5 bases remained unmatched. The germline V gene encodes CDR1 SGHTA and CDR2 FQGNSA. Overall study findings and caveats: No determination was made of the antigen specificity of the expanded peripheral T cells.

This receptor was obtained from an adult with an advanced solid tumor such as melanoma, head and neck, liver or kidney cancer. Source: CD4+ or CD8+ T cells sorted from blood, taken in a trial of the OX40 agonist ivuxolimab. The chain joins TRBV7-2 to TRBJ2-3, with 7 bases fitting TRBD2. CDR3 amino acids: CASSLMASGTDTQYF. CDR3 DNA: TGTGCCAGCAGCTTAATGGCTAGCGGAACAGATACGCAGTATTTT.